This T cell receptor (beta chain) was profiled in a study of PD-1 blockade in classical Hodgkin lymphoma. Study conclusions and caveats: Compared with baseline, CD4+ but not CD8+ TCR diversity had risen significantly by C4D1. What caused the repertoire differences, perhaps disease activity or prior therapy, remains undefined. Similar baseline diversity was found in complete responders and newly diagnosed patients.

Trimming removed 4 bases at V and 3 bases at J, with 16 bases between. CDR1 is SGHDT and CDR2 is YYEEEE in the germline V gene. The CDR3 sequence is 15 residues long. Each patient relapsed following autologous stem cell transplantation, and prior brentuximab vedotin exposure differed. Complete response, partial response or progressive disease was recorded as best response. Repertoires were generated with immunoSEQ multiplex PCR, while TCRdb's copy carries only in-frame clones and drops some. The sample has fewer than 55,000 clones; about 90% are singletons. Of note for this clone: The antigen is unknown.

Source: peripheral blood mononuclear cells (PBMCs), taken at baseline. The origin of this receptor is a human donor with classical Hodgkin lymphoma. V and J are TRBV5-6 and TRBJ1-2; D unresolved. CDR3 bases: TGTGCCAGCAGCCCCCCATGGTTCGCGGACTATGGCTACACCTTC. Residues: CASSPPWFADYGYTF.